The clone carrying this TCR beta chain was found once. The source of the sample is a study of shared clonotypes between healthy human individuals. The CDR3 has 15 amino acids. From germline, CDR1 is KGHSH and CDR2 LQKENI. With 3 bases clipped from V and 4 bases from J, the junction kept 6 bases outside the gene matches. At the deep level, the assay was run. Measured with immunoSEQ multiplex PCR; TCRdb has only the in-frame clones, and not every one. Here the sample spans 1.6 million or so clones, approximately 97% being singletons. The TCR comes from a man aged 30-40 years in good health. V gene TRBV18 combines with J gene TRBJ2-3, with 8 bases aligning to TRBD1. Sample: naive CD4+ T cells sorted from blood. The subset is: CD45RA+ positively selected. The CDR3 protein is CASSPGGQGADTQYF. CDR3 nucleotide sequence: TGTGCCAGCTCACCGGGTGGACAGGGCGCAGATACGCAGTATTTT. The full variable domain, completed using reference TRBV18 and TRBJ2-3, is NAGVMQNPRHLVRRRGQEARLRCSPMKGHSHVYWYRQLPEEGLKFMVYLQKENIIDESGMPKERFSAEFPKEGPSILRIQQVVRGDSAAYFCASSPGGQGADTQYFGPGTRLTVL.